A single sample is the source of the 21 T cell receptor beta chains below, sequenced in a study of post-analysis software for immune sequencing data. Antigens of these TCRs are unknown. Presence of unique molecular identifiers characterized the TCR beta cDNA libraries. One entry per CDR3 protein results from TCRdb running MiXCR on the PCR reads. The top ten clones hold roughly 12% of a sample with 600,000 to 700,000 distinct CDR3 sequences, 55% to 60% of them seen once. Regarding the study as a whole: Controls showed lower frequencies than patients for five TRBV segments, and TRBV5-6, TRBV5-1 and TRBV20-1 were among these.

The sequencing input was blood. These receptors all come from a girl aged 2-10 years with multiple sclerosis.

The rearrangement uses TRBV29-1 and TRBJ2-7; tentative D call: TRBD1 (6 bases). Trimming cost V 6 bases and J 4 bases, with 25 bases left between them. From germline, CDR1 is SQVTM and CDR2 ANQGSEA. This CDR3 has 16 amino acids. CDR3 nucleotide sequence: TGCAGCGTCTTATTAAGGGGAAGACAGGTCTGGTACGAGCAGTACTTC. Amino acid sequence: CSVLLRGRQVWYEQYF.

This clonotype was recorded a few times. The chain uses TRBV7-2 and TRBJ2-1, with 9 bases that match TRBD2. V shed 1 base, J shed 11 bases, and the junction held 9 bases outside the gene matches. This CDR3 contains 15 residues. CDR1 and CDR2 from the germline V gene are SGHTA and FQGNSA. This CDR3 reads CASSLGSGGLVKQFF. The CDR3 nucleotides are TGTGCCAGCAGCTTAGGTAGCGGGGGCCTTGTAAAGCAGTTCTTC.

The V gene is TRBV11-2, the J gene TRBJ2-1, with 7 bases that match TRBD1. After removal of 9 bases from V and 6 bases from J, the junction contained 11 bases not matched to a gene. The germline CDR1 and CDR2 sequences are SGHAT and FQNNGV. The CDR3 has 14 amino acids. CDR3 protein: CASQGVGDLNEQFF. DNA for the CDR3: TGTGCCAGTCAGGGGGTGGGGGACCTCAATGAGCAGTTCTTC.

The rearrangement links TRBV11-3 to TRBJ1-2; D not resolved. The CDR3 loop spans 15 amino acids. Per the germline V gene, CDR1 is SGHNT and CDR2 is YENEEA. The V gene lost 5 bases and the J gene lost 3 bases, with 16 bases spanning the gap. The CDR3 spells CASSPSPGRDYGYTF. The CDR3 DNA follows: TGTGCCAGCAGCCCCAGCCCGGGAAGGGACTATGGCTACACCTTC. Filled out from reference TRBV11-3 and TRBJ1-2, the complete variable domain reads EAGVVQSPRYKIIEKKQPVAFWCNPISGHNTLYWYLQNLGQGPELLIRYENEEAVDDSQLPKDRFSAERLKGVDSTLKIQPAELGDSAVYLCASSPSPGRDYGYTFGSGTRLTVV.

This clonotype occurred a few times. This chain links TRBV6-1 with TRBJ2-5; 8 bases line up with TRBD1. Per germline, CDR1 MNHNS and CDR2 SASEGT. Trimming took 6 bases from V and 4 from J; bases not matched to a gene: 7. The length of the CDR3 is 14 residues. CDR3 amino acids: CASRRQGAGETQYF. The DNA of the CDR3 is TGTGCCAGCAGAAGGCAGGGGGCTGGAGAGACCCAGTACTTC.

The chain uses TRBV5-1 and TRBJ1-5; 8 bases match TRBD1. Per germline, CDR1 SGHRS and CDR2 YFSETQ. Losses at the gene ends were 2 bases for V and 5 bases for J; bases not matched to a gene: 18. The CDR3 length is 19 residues. In nucleotides, the CDR3 is TGCGCCAGCAGCTTATTGAAAAGCAGGGGGCGCCGGGTGGATCAGCCCCAGCATTTT. The encoded protein is CASSLLKSRGRRVDQPQHF.

The rearrangement links TRBV5-1 to TRBJ2-4; D possibly corresponds to TRBD1 (6 bases). The length of the CDR3 is 15 residues. Germline CDR1 SGHRS, CDR2 YFSETQ. V dropped 2 bases and J dropped 4 bases, with 13 bases sitting between them. The CDR3 sequence is CASSFRQATKNIQYF. Here the CDR3 DNA reads TGCGCCAGCAGCTTTAGACAGGCTACGAAAAACATTCAGTACTTC. Drawing the rest from reference TRBV5-1 and TRBJ2-4, the complete variable domain is KAGVTQTPRYLIKTRGQQVTLSCSPISGHRSVSWYQQTPGQGLQFLFEYFSETQRNKGNFPGRFSGRQFSNSRSEMNVSTLELGDSALYLCASSFRQATKNIQYFGAGTRLSVL.

CDR3 sequence (DNA): TGCAGTGCTAGTATGGCGGGAACATTATACAATGAGCAGTTCTTC. It yields the protein CSASMAGTLYNEQFF. The chain couples TRBV20-1 to TRBJ2-1; perhaps TRBD2 as D (6 bases). Trimming removed 3 bases at V and 4 bases at J, with 16 bases between. Germline V gene sequence: CDR1 DFQATT, CDR2 SNEGSKA (reference sequence). The CDR3 contains 15 residues.

This clonotype has more than one count but fewer than ten. The V and J genes are TRBV12-3 or TRBV12-4 and TRBJ2-1; D ambiguous. The ends were cut back, 2 bases at V and 0 bases at J, with 8 bases in the middle. The CDR3 consists of 15 residues. CDR3 in amino acids: CASSLKRSSYNEQFF. Written as DNA, the CDR3 is TGTGCCAGCAGTTTAAAACGGAGCTCCTACAATGAGCAGTTCTTC.

This clonotype was detected only a few times. V and J are TRBV10-3 and TRBJ1-5, with 7 bases lining up with TRBD1. The CDR3 is 14 residues long. The V gene end was trimmed by 6 bases and the J gene end by 5 bases; junction bases not matched to a gene: 7. CDR1 is ENHRY, CDR2 SYGVKD, per germline. The CDR3 sequence is CAISARQGDQPQHF. The CDR3 nucleotides read TGTGCCATCAGCGCCCGCCAGGGGGATCAGCCCCAGCATTTT.

The chain links TRBV6-4 to TRBJ2-1; 8 nucleotides match TRBD2. CDR3 size: 14 residues. The germline CDR1 and CDR2 sequences are MRHNA and SNTAGT. The J segment lost 9 bases and the V segment lost 6 bases, leaving 10 bases of the junction unmatched. The DNA of the CDR3 is TGTGCCAGCAGAGCCGGGGGGGCCAACGGTGAGCAGTTCTTC. Translated: CASRAGGANGEQFF.

This CDR3 is CSAEPDRYEQYF. Here the CDR3 DNA reads TGCAGTGCTGAACCGGACAGGTACGAGCAGTACTTC. This chain joins TRBV20-1 and TRBJ2-7; 7 positions agree with TRBD1. The CDR3 runs to 12 residues. Germline CDR1 reads DFQATT; CDR2 reads SNEGSKA (reference sequence). With 5 bases clipped from V and 4 bases from J, the junction kept 5 bases outside the gene matches.

The table lists this clonotype with a few counts. The CDR3 sequence is CSARDILAGSTDTQYF. DNA for the CDR3: TGCAGTGCTAGAGATATACTAGCGGGGAGCACAGATACGCAGTATTTT. The chain uses TRBV20-1 and TRBJ2-3; 10 nucleotides agree with TRBD2. This CDR3 comprises 16 residues. The junction had 3 bases not matched to a gene; V was cut back by 0 bases and J by 0 bases. Germline V gives CDR1 DFQATT, CDR2 SNEGSKA (reference sequence).

J is TRBJ2-6 and V is TRBV6-6; 8 bases agree with TRBD2. The CDR3 contains 17 residues. The V segment lost 4 bases and the J segment 1 base; nucleotides outside the gene matches: 6. Germline assignment: CDR1 MNHNY and CDR2 SVGAGI (reference sequence). This CDR3 reads CASSWERETSGANVLTF. CDR3 DNA sequence: TGTGCCAGCAGTTGGGAGCGGGAGACGTCTGGGGCCAACGTCCTGACTTTC.

The rearrangement uses TRBV5-1 and TRBJ2-1; 7 bases fit TRBD1. Germline loops: CDR1 SGHRS, CDR2 YFSETQ. The V gene end was trimmed by 4 bases and the J gene end by 4 bases; junction bases not matched to a gene: 11. The CDR3 spans 16 residues. CDR3 coding DNA: TGCGCCAGCAGCCTGTTCGGGGACAGACCTTACAATGAGCAGTTCTTC. This translates into CASSLFGDRPYNEQFF.

This clonotype was seen a single time. The chain uses TRBV5-1 and TRBJ1-5, with a possible D match to TRBD1 (5 bases). The CDR3 consists of 13 residues. V lost 4 bases, J lost 6 bases, and 11 bases lay in between. Germline V gives CDR1 SGHRS, CDR2 YFSETQ. The CDR3 DNA reads as TGCGCCAGCAGCCCAGAGGGGTCTCAGCCCCAGCATTTT. Protein: CASSPEGSQPQHF.

The genes are TRBV7-9 and TRBJ2-1, with TRBD2 matching over 13 bases. The CDR3 extends over 16 amino acids. Germline CDR1 and CDR2: SEHNR and FQNEAQ (reference sequence). V lost 3 bases to trimming and J lost 7 bases; unmatched junction nucleotides: 6. This CDR3 is CASSFAGLAGWNEQFF. In DNA form, the CDR3 reads TGTGCCAGCAGCTTTGCGGGACTAGCGGGATGGAATGAGCAGTTCTTC.

The rearrangement links TRBV10-3 to TRBJ2-1; the D gene is possibly TRBD2 (7 bases). This CDR3 has 15 residues. Germline CDR1 reads ENHRY; CDR2 reads SYGVKD. V was pared by 10 bases and J by 5 bases, with 21 bases between. In nucleotides, the CDR3 is TGTGCCAGCCGCAAGGGGGGGACCATGGACAATGAGCAGTTCTTC. It encodes CASRKGGTMDNEQFF.

This clonotype occurred many times. Mismatch with germline at one junction end may stem from a read error. The V and J genes are TRBV5-1 and TRBJ2-1; 8 nucleotides agree with TRBD1. The germline CDR1 and CDR2 sequences are SGHRS and YFSETQ. The CDR3 sequence is 12 residues long. CDR3 nucleotides: TGTGCCAGCAGCGGACAGGGAAATGAGCAGTTCTTC. This sequence encodes CASSGQGNEQFF.

The genes are TRBV29-1 and TRBJ2-1; the match to TRBD2 covers 12 bases. Germline loops: CDR1 SQVTM, CDR2 ANQGSEA. The CDR3 is 18 residues long. V lost 1 base, J lost 1 base, and 8 bases stayed unmatched. As DNA, the CDR3 is TGCAGCGTTGAAGCGTTAAGACTAGCGGGAGAATCCTACAATGAGCAGTTCTTC. This codes for CSVEALRLAGESYNEQFF.

The chain is built from TRBV12-3 or TRBV12-4 and TRBJ2-7; 10 bases map to TRBD1. V shed 7 bases, J shed 7 bases, and the junction held 10 bases outside the gene matches. The CDR3 has 14 residues. CDR3 loop: CASTPGQGVWEQYF. The CDR3, as DNA: TGTGCCAGCACCCCCGGACAGGGGGTGTGGGAGCAGTACTTC.